Below are 25 T cell receptor beta chains sequenced from a single sample in a study of CD8+ T cells in alopecia areata. The treatment is: oral pan-JAK inhibitor, 5-10 mg twice daily. RNA extraction was followed by reverse transcription into cDNA, which acted as the sequencing template. Clones were read by immunoSEQ multiplex PCR, and TCRdb kept only the in-frame ones, dropping some. The sample gives fewer than 250,000 clones, 50% to 70% of which show up once; 1.3% is in the top ten. Sequencing used CD4+ T cells sorted from blood, obtained around week 50, from a patient treated with tofacitinib. The receptors derive from a human donor with alopecia areata.

The rearrangement uses TRBV25-1 and TRBJ1-4; D gene ambiguous. Germline CDR1 and CDR2: MGHDK and SYGVNS. The CDR3 is 11 residues long. Trimming stripped 8 bases from V and 8 bases from J, with 9 bases between. As DNA, the CDR3 is TGTGCCAGCGGAGAAGCGGAAAAACTGTTTTTT. It is translated as CASGEAEKLFF.

V is TRBV9 and J is TRBJ1-1; no firm D call. Trimming shortened V by 4 bases and J by 1 base, and 8 bases separated the two germline ends. In germline, CDR1 is SGDLS, CDR2 YYNGEE. The CDR3 totals 13 residues. This CDR3 reads CASSLTANTEAFF. CDR3 in DNA: TGTGCCAGCAGCCTTACAGCGAACACTGAAGCTTTCTTT.

This sequence joins TRBV28 and TRBJ1-2; 8 bases map to TRBD1. J was trimmed by 4 bases and V by 2 bases; bases with no gene match: 12. This CDR3 has 17 residues. In germline, CDR1 is MDHEN, CDR2 SYDVKM. CDR3 nucleotide sequence: TGTGCCAGCAGTTTAAGCGCCGGGACAGGCTTCCCCTATGGCTACACCTTC. It is translated as CASSLSAGTGFPYGYTF.

The chain employs TRBV27 and TRBJ2-2; TRBD2 agrees at 7 bases. From germline, CDR1 is MNHEY and CDR2 SMNVEV (reference sequence). The CDR3 sequence is 15 residues long. V was pared by 1 base and J by 4 bases, with 3 bases of the junction left unmatched. CDR3 bases: TGTGCCAGCAGTTTATTACCGGGGGGCACCGGGGAGCTGTTTTTT. Encoded protein: CASSLLPGGTGELFF.

A note on this clone: This sample also contains other DNA sequences that code for the same CDR3. This sequence joins TRBV29-1 and TRBJ2-6; TRBD1 or TRBD2 may be the D gene (6 bases each). This CDR3 contains 14 residues. Germline V gives CDR1 SQVTM, CDR2 ANQGSEA. V gave up 7 bases and J gave up 4 bases, with 14 bases separating them. CDR3 in DNA: TGCAGCGCCGGAGGGGGTACCGGGGCCAACGTCCTGACTTTC. This encodes CSAGGGTGANVLTF.

This clone appeared a few times. The J gene is TRBJ1-1, the V gene TRBV6-5; D uncertain. The CDR3 loop spans 14 amino acids. V was clipped by 6 bases and J by 1 base, with 12 bases between them. Germline CDR1 is MNHEY and CDR2 is SVGAGI. The CDR3 bases are TGTGCCAGCAGGTCTGCTTACCAGAACACTGAAGCTTTCTTT. It encodes CASRSAYQNTEAFF.

The chain uses TRBV30 and TRBJ2-6; D remains ambiguous. Looked up from germline, CDR1 is GTSNPN and CDR2 is SVGIG (reference sequence). Trimming stripped 4 bases from V and 0 bases from J, with 13 bases between. The CDR3 is 16 residues long. CDR3 DNA sequence: TGTGCCTGGACCTTAGGGCAGCACTCTGGGGCCAACGTCCTGACTTTC. It translates to CAWTLGQHSGANVLTF. Using reference TRBV30 and TRBJ2-6 for the parts outside the CDR3, the full variable domain is SQTIHQWPATLVQPVGSPLSLECTVEGTSNPNLYWYRQAAGRGLQLLFYSVGIGQISSEVPQNLSASRPQDRQFILSSKKLLLSDSGFYLCAWTLGQHSGANVLTFGAGSRLTVL.

This rearrangement joins TRBV7-3 to TRBJ2-3; either TRBD1 or TRBD2 may supply D (5 bases each). There are 14 residues in the CDR3. V shed 5 bases and J shed 0 bases, with 9 bases lying between them. Germline V gives CDR1 SGHTA, CDR2 FQGTGA. CDR3 in DNA: TGTGCCAGCAGCCGGGACCCTAGCACAGATACGCAGTATTTT. Its protein product is CASSRDPSTDTQYF. The whole variable domain, filled in from reference TRBV7-3 and TRBJ2-3, reads GAGVSQTPSNKVTEKGKYVELRCDPISGHTALYWYRQSLGQGPEFLIYFQGTGAADDSGLPNDRFFAVRPEGSVSTLKIQRTERGDSAVYLCASSRDPSTDTQYFGPGTRLTVL.

This clone has at least ten counts. DNA for the CDR3: TGCGCCAGCAGCTTACATGGGGATGGGGAGACCCAGTACTTC. It is translated as CASSLHGDGETQYF. The chain has TRBV5-1 and TRBJ2-5, with unresolved D. The CDR3 is 14 residues long. The V and J ends lost 2 bases and 5 bases respectively, with 13 bases between them. Germline V CDR1 and CDR2: SGHRS, YFSETQ.

This clone showed up just once. The rearrangement links TRBV30 to TRBJ2-5; 8 bases fit TRBD1. Germline V gene data show CDR1 as GTSNPN and CDR2 as SVGIG (reference sequence). Germline trimming cut 7 bases from V and 7 bases from J; bases unmatched to any gene: 8. This CDR3 comprises 12 residues. The CDR3 coding sequence is TGTGCCTCCTTGGACAGGGTCGGGACCCAGTACTTC. This codes for CASLDRVGTQYF.

The rearrangement uses TRBV7-2 and TRBJ2-3; 13 nucleotides align to TRBD2. The V segment lost 5 bases and the J segment 2 bases; nucleotides outside the gene matches: 4. The length of the CDR3 is 16 residues. Germline V CDR1 and CDR2: SGHTA, FQGNSA. The CDR3: CASSPGLAGATDTQYF. In DNA, the CDR3 is TGTGCCAGCAGCCCCGGACTAGCGGGGGCCACAGATACGCAGTATTTT.

This chain links TRBV9 with TRBJ1-6, with D hard to call. The CDR3 runs 12 residues. Trimming shortened V by 3 bases and J by 8 bases, and 6 bases separated the two germline ends. Looked up from germline, CDR1 is SGDLS and CDR2 is YYNGEE. CDR3 in amino acids: CASSARDSPLHF. CDR3 nucleotide sequence: TGTGCCAGCAGCGCCCGCGATTCACCCCTCCACTTT.

The chain is built from TRBV25-1 and TRBJ1-6; D is possibly TRBD1 (5 bases). The germline V gene has CDR1 MGHDK and CDR2 SYGVNS. CDR3 length: 12 amino acids. Deletions cut 3 bases from V and 9 bases from J, with 6 bases between. CDR3 DNA: TGTGCCAGCAGTGATGGGGGTTCACCCCTCCACTTT. Translating gives CASSDGGSPLHF.

V and J are TRBV15 and TRBJ1-6; a weak D match, TRBD1 (5 bases). In germline, CDR1 is LNHNV, CDR2 YYDKDF (reference sequence). The length of the CDR3 is 15 residues. The V end was cut by 3 bases, the J end by 7 bases, with 13 bases between. The CDR3 DNA reads as TGTGCCACCAGCAGCAGGGCCCTGGGGAATTCACCCCTCCACTTT. Protein: CATSSRALGNSPLHF.

The chain joins TRBV5-6 to TRBJ1-1; a weak D match, TRBD1 (6 bases). Per germline, CDR1 SGHDT and CDR2 YYEEEE. The CDR3 is 15 residues long. Trimming took 6 bases from V and 1 from J, leaving 16 bases between them. CDR3 in DNA: TGTGCCAGCACTGATACCGGGACACCGAACACTGAAGCTTTCTTT. Its translation: CASTDTGTPNTEAFF.

The rearrangement uses TRBV7-9 and TRBJ1-2; TRBD1 is a possible D gene (5 bases). Germline assignment: CDR1 SEHNR and CDR2 FQNEAQ (reference sequence). Trimming cost V 3 bases and J 4 bases, with 15 bases left between them. The CDR3 runs to 15 residues. CDR3 region: CASSFGSGQRYGYTF. The DNA of the CDR3 is TGTGCCAGCAGCTTTGGGTCTGGACAACGCTATGGCTACACCTTC.

A note on this clone: The sample carries other DNA sequences with the same CDR3. The chain recombines TRBV30 with TRBJ1-2, with 8 bases lining up with TRBD1. The CDR3 sequence is 13 residues long. The junction had 1 base not matched to a gene; V was cut back by 0 bases and J by 4 bases. Germline CDR1 reads GTSNPN; CDR2 reads SVGIG (reference sequence). The CDR3 loop is CAWSVGTGYGYTF. CDR3 bases: TGTGCCTGGAGTGTAGGGACAGGCTATGGCTACACCTTC.

The chain has TRBV2 and TRBJ1-5; the D is unclear. Germline V gene sequence: CDR1 SNHLY, CDR2 FYNNEI. The CDR3 consists of 13 residues. Trimming removed 6 bases at V and 4 bases at J, with 10 bases between. CDR3 nucleotides: TGTGCCAGCAGACCCGAGCAGAATCAGCCCCAGCATTTT. Protein sequence: CASRPEQNQPQHF.

This clone was seen just once. The chain carries TRBV11-2 and TRBJ2-7, with TRBD2 identical over 7 bases. V trimming: 5 bases; J trimming: 5 bases; junction bases outside the gene matches: 12. Germline V gene sequence: CDR1 SGHAT, CDR2 FQNNGV. The CDR3 covers 15 residues. The CDR3 nucleotides are TGTGCCAGCAGCCAAGTCGGACGGGGGGAAAACGAGCAGTACTTC. Encoded protein: CASSQVGRGENEQYF.

V gene TRBV2 combines with J gene TRBJ2-7; 7 bases fit TRBD1. The CDR3 totals 13 residues. Germline V lookup: CDR1 SNHLY, CDR2 FYNNEI. V trimming: 7 bases; J trimming: 3 bases; junction bases outside the gene matches: 6. CDR3 sequence (DNA): TGTGCCAGCATGGGGACAGATAACTACGAGCAGTACTTC. This codes for CASMGTDNYEQYF.

This chain joins TRBV7-2 and TRBJ1-5; D is perhaps TRBD1 (5 bases). The CDR3 sequence is 13 residues long. Trimming shortened V by 5 bases and J by 7 bases, and 12 bases separated the two germline ends. The V gene's germline CDR1 is SGHTA and CDR2 FQGNSA. The DNA of the CDR3 is TGTGCCAGCAGCCCACGGGGGGGACAGCCCCAGCATTTT. Encoded protein: CASSPRGGQPQHF.

This clone showed up just once. The chain uses TRBV4-3 and TRBJ1-6, with 8 bases that match TRBD1. Germline assignment: CDR1 LGHNA and CDR2 YSLEER. The CDR3 sequence is 15 residues long. J was trimmed by 9 bases and V by 0 bases; bases with no gene match: 4. CDR3 protein: CASSQEGDRTSPLHF. DNA of the CDR3: TGCGCCAGCAGCCAAGAAGGGGACAGGACTTCACCCCTCCACTTT.

The rearrangement joins TRBV11-2 to TRBJ1-2; D is unresolved. Per the germline V gene, CDR1 is SGHAT and CDR2 is FQNNGV. V was pared by 1 base and J by 0 bases, with 9 bases between. The length of the CDR3 is 15 residues. The DNA of the CDR3 is TGTGCCAGCAGCTTAGGGGCCCGCGCTAACTATGGCTACACCTTC. This encodes CASSLGARANYGYTF.

Concerning this clone: The conserved phenylalanine or tryptophan is not found at the CDR3 terminus, so this likely reflects a read error. Because the CDR3's place on the DNA is in doubt, the DNA is left out and the CDR3 is given as listed by TCRdb. The chain carries TRBV20-1 and TRBJ1-4; the DNA was not used to check the table's D call, TRBD1. CDR1 is DFQATT, CDR2 SNEGSKA, per germline (reference sequence). The CDR3 extends over 11 residues, inclusive of both ends. The CDR3 region is CSARIPGGRSV.

The V call is TRBV29-1, the J call TRBJ1-1; 10 bases fit TRBD1. CDR1 and CDR2 from the germline V gene are SQVTM and ANQGSEA. The V gene end was trimmed by 6 bases and the J gene end by 2 bases; junction bases not matched to a gene: 3. This CDR3 contains 13 residues. The CDR3 sequence: CSVLTGGNTEAFF. CDR3 sequence (DNA): TGCAGCGTCCTGACAGGGGGCAACACTGAAGCTTTCTTT.